The clone carrying this T cell receptor beta chain appeared a few times. Its antigen is not identified. This sample is part of a study of T cells in Graves' hyperthyroidism and ophthalmopathy. Whole-study results and caveats: Ophthalmopathy was model-predicted a median 6.5 months pre-onset.

CDR3 length: 14 residues. The germline V and J ends were trimmed by 3 bases and 1 base, with 12 bases remaining between them. Looked up from germline, CDR1 is DFQATT and CDR2 is SNEGSKA (reference sequence). Amplified TCR beta CDR3 regions derived from RNA transcripts. An initial round of RT-PCR targeting the TCR CDR3 relied on the HTBI primer set. A single record per CDR3 protein comes from TCRdb applying MiXCR to the multiplex PCR reads. Of approximately 690,000 distinct CDR3 sequences listed, around 13% are singletons. The chain employs TRBV20-1 and TRBJ1-1, with D perhaps TRBD1 (6 bases). Sequencing was carried out using blood. The receptor was derived from a woman aged 50 to 60 with Graves' ophthalmopathy. The CDR3 region has the DNA TGCAGTGCTAGTGGGGGGCAAACGAACACTGAAGCTTTCTTT. It specifies CSASGGQTNTEAFF.